This T cell receptor beta chain was identified in a study of control samples from healthy donors and cancer patients. The germline gives CDR1 SGHRS, CDR2 YFSETQ. Between the trimmed V and J ends, which lost 2 bases and 1 base, there was a span of 6 bases. The CDR3 sequence is 13 residues long. The method was immunoSEQ multiplex PCR; TCRdb's version includes in-frame clones alone and lacks a portion of them. Of 110,000 or so clones listed, about nine tenths were seen once; the top ten hold 4.4%. The clonotype comes from a human donor in good health. The donor label of this sample is uncertain. The chain has TRBV5-1 and TRBJ2-5; D not certain. Sequencing used blood. Written as DNA, the CDR3 is TGCGCCAGCAGCTTTCAGACCCAAGAGACCCAGTACTTC. Translated, it gives CASSFQTQETQYF.